The 23 T cell receptor beta chains given below trace back to one sample, sequenced in a study of CD4 T cells in relation to SARS-CoV-2 and coronaviruses (TCRdb year 2021). The library was generated by the immunoSEQ multiplex PCR assay. TCRdb's version of the immuneACCESS table is confined to in-frame rearrangements and falls short of the full clone set. An unresolved V gene accounts for under half of the shortfall where checked; the remainder is of unknown origin. The table for this sample lists tens of thousands of clones; approximately 76% of them were counted only once. Around 12% of the sample belongs to the ten largest clones. Antigen specificity for these receptors is unknown. CD4+ T cells from unexposed donors were collected before the COVID-19 pandemic (2011-2018). The EasySep CD4+ T cell isolation kit was used to isolate CD4+ T cells once the cultures had run for about 10 days. Material: CD4+ T cells from PBMCs, cultured in vitro. Receptor source: a human donor in good health.

In its sample, this clone was seen once. The V call is TRBV24-1, the J call TRBJ2-1; D is possibly TRBD2 (6 bases). V was clipped by 4 bases and J by 7 bases, with 19 bases between them. The CDR3 spans 16 residues. Germline V lookup: CDR1 KGHDR, CDR2 SFDVKD. DNA for the CDR3: TGTGCCACCAGTGACGGAACTGTCGGGAGATCGAATGAGCAGTTCTTC. As protein: CATSDGTVGRSNEQFF.

This chain connects TRBV25-1 to TRBJ2-1; D gene unclear. Germline V gives CDR1 MGHDK, CDR2 SYGVNS. The CDR3 spans 14 residues. The V gene lost 6 bases and the J gene lost 8 bases, with 17 bases spanning the gap. DNA of the CDR3: TGTGCCAGCAGGGGATCCGAGTCTTCCGATGAGCAGTTCTTC. This sequence encodes CASRGSESSDEQFF.

The chain is built from TRBV7-2 and TRBJ2-7; possible D gene TRBD1, 6 bases. V was clipped by 3 bases and J by 0 bases, with 9 bases between them. CDR1 SGHTA and CDR2 FQGNSA come from the germline V gene. The CDR3 covers 14 residues. The CDR3 bases are TGTGCCAGCAGCTTCGACAGGTTCTCCTACGAGCAGTACTTC. Its protein product is CASSFDRFSYEQYF.

This clone turned up a few times. This chain connects TRBV28 to TRBJ1-6, with D possibly TRBD1 on 6 matching bases. The germline gives CDR1 MDHEN, CDR2 SYDVKM. The CDR3 is made up of 15 amino acids. V dropped 2 bases and J dropped 10 bases, with 15 bases sitting between them. The CDR3, as DNA: TGTGCCAGCAGTTTACCCCGTAGGGGGGACTCACCCCTCCACTTT. As protein: CASSLPRRGDSPLHF.

This clone was seen just once. The gene calls are TRBV15 and TRBJ1-5, with 12 bases matching TRBD1. Germline V gene lookup returns CDR1 LNHNV and CDR2 YYDKDF (reference sequence). The length of the CDR3 is 14 residues. V was pared by 8 bases and J by 7 bases, with 6 bases of the junction left unmatched. The CDR3 region is CATAGTGGIQPQHF. The CDR3 DNA reads as TGTGCCACCGCAGGGACAGGGGGCATCCAGCCCCAGCATTTT. Based on the CDR3 plus reference TRBV15 and TRBJ1-5, the full variable domain is DAMVIQNPRYQVTQFGKPVTLSCSQTLNHNVMYWYQQKSSQAPKLLFHYYDKDFNNEADTPDNFQSRRPNTSFCFLDIRSPGLGDTAMYLCATAGTGGIQPQHFGDGTRLSIL.

This clone was counted a few times. The rearrangement joins TRBV2 to TRBJ1-1, with a weak D call TRBD1 (5 bases). The CDR3 consists of 13 residues. Trimming stripped 8 bases from V and 0 bases from J, with 10 bases between. Germline V gene sequence: CDR1 SNHLY, CDR2 FYNNEI. CDR3 coding DNA: TGTGCCAGCGCCAGGGACCTGAACACTGAAGCTTTCTTT. Its translation is CASARDLNTEAFF.

The rearrangement links TRBV11-2 to TRBJ2-5; possibly TRBD1 or TRBD2 for D (5 bases each). CDR1 and CDR2 from the germline V gene are SGHAT and FQNNGV. The V gene lost 5 bases and the J gene lost 7 bases, with 14 bases spanning the gap. This CDR3 has 13 residues. CDR3 amino acids: CASSPGPGTTQYF. CDR3 sequence (DNA): TGTGCCAGCAGCCCGGGCCCGGGGACGACCCAGTACTTC.

The gene calls are TRBV3-1 (or the pseudogene TRBV3-2) and TRBJ2-2; 11 bases are a match to TRBD2. The CDR3 length is 17 residues. The J segment lost 7 bases and the V segment lost 2 bases, leaving 9 bases of the junction unmatched. Germline-derived CDR1 and CDR2 are LGHDT and YNNKEL (reference sequence). The CDR3 is CASSQFITSGSGGELFF. CDR3 coding DNA: TGTGCCAGCAGCCAATTTATAACTAGCGGGAGCGGCGGGGAGCTGTTTTTT.

The V gene is TRBV24-1, the J gene TRBJ1-1; 8 nucleotides align to TRBD1. The CDR3 covers 15 residues. The V gene end was trimmed by 3 bases and the J gene end by 1 base; junction bases not matched to a gene: 3. Germline lookup yields CDR1 KGHDR and CDR2 SFDVKD. As DNA, the CDR3 is TGTGCCACCAGTGATCCCGGACAGGGGAACACTGAAGCTTTCTTT. It specifies CATSDPGQGNTEAFF.

V usage is TRBV13 and J usage is TRBJ2-4, with 7 positions matching TRBD2. The CDR3 spans 16 residues. J lost 7 bases, V lost 5 bases, and 14 bases had no gene match. Germline values: CDR1 PRHDT, CDR2 FYEKMQ (reference sequence). The CDR3 here is CASSTYSGGGRNIQYF. In DNA, the CDR3 is TGTGCCAGCAGCACCTACTCTGGGGGAGGGCGGAACATTCAGTACTTC.

This clone came up once. The chain is built from TRBV7-3 and TRBJ1-2; the match to TRBD1 covers 10 bases. Trimming cost V 5 bases and J 6 bases; bases outside gene matches: 6. Germline V gene sequence: CDR1 SGHTA, CDR2 FQGTGA. The CDR3 extends over 14 amino acids. The CDR3 here is CASSMDRGLHGYTF. DNA for the CDR3: TGTGCCAGCAGCATGGACAGGGGGTTGCATGGCTACACCTTC.

The J gene is TRBJ1-1, the V gene TRBV7-9, with TRBD1 matching 7 bases. V dropped 5 bases and J dropped 4; count of bases not matched to a gene: 13. Germline loops: CDR1 SEHNR, CDR2 FQNEAQ (reference sequence). This CDR3 comprises 16 residues. CDR3 nucleotides: TGTGCCAGCAGCCCTAGTTGGGGGTGGGACAGCACTGAAGCTTTCTTT. Amino acids: CASSPSWGWDSTEAFF. Full variable domain (missing parts from reference TRBV7-9 and TRBJ1-1): DTGVSQNPRHKITKRGQNVTFRCDPISEHNRLYWYRQTLGQGPEFLTYFQNEAQLEKSRLLSDRFSAERPKGSFSTLEIQRTEQGDSAMYLCASSPSWGWDSTEAFFGQGTRLTVV.

This clone was seen only once. V is TRBV6-6 and J is TRBJ2-1, with a weak D call TRBD2 (6 bases). V was pared by 2 bases and J by 5 bases, with 13 bases between. The CDR3 consists of 15 residues. The V gene's germline CDR1 is MNHNY and CDR2 SVGAGI (reference sequence). CDR3 region: CASSYPLAANNEQFF. CDR3 bases: TGTGCCAGCAGTTACCCATTAGCGGCGAACAATGAGCAGTTCTTC.

J is TRBJ2-1 and V is TRBV10-1; TRBD2 matches at 9 bases. The CDR3 covers 18 residues. Germline V gene data show CDR1 as WNHNN and CDR2 as SYGVQD (reference sequence). V was clipped by 6 bases and J by 8 bases; unmatched bases: 20. The CDR3 DNA follows: TGCGCCAGCAGGGATCAAACCAATAGCGGGAGAGCTGTCCATGAGCAGTTCTTC. Its protein is CASRDQTNSGRAVHEQFF.

The chain combines TRBV5-5 with TRBJ2-7, with 14 bases fitting TRBD2. Germline-derived CDR1 and CDR2 are SGHKS and YYEKEE (reference sequence). Trimming at V came to 6 bases and at J to 6 bases, leaving 11 bases not matched to a gene. This CDR3 is built from 16 residues. The CDR3 loop reads CASTLGLAGGLGEQYF. DNA for the CDR3: TGTGCCAGCACCCTCGGACTAGCGGGAGGCCTGGGCGAGCAGTACTTC.

CDR3: CATSDLGAGTYNEQFF. CDR3 nucleotide sequence: TGTGCCACCAGTGATTTAGGAGCGGGGACCTACAATGAGCAGTTCTTC. This chain connects TRBV24-1 to TRBJ2-1; 7 positions agree with TRBD2. Trimming cost V 1 base and J 2 bases; bases outside gene matches: 4. This CDR3 is built from 16 residues. CDR1 is KGHDR and CDR2 is SFDVKD in the germline V gene.

The chain employs TRBV5-1 and TRBJ2-1, with unresolved D. CDR1 is SGHRS and CDR2 is YFSETQ in the germline V gene. Trimming removed 0 bases at V and 3 bases at J, with 13 bases between. The CDR3 totals 16 residues. CDR3 bases: TGCGCCAGCAGCTTGGGAGGAGTTCGCTTCTACAATGAGCAGTTCTTC. This sequence encodes CASSLGGVRFYNEQFF.

CDR3 sequence reads: CASSLRGGENNEQFF. CDR3 coding DNA: TGTGCCAGCAGCTTACGAGGGGGCGAAAACAATGAGCAGTTCTTC. The rearrangement uses TRBV7-9 and TRBJ2-1; 7 bases match TRBD1. The CDR3 totals 15 residues. Trimming cost V 2 bases and J 5 bases; bases outside gene matches: 6. CDR1 is SEHNR and CDR2 is FQNEAQ in the germline V gene (reference sequence).

The chain recombines TRBV3-1 (or the pseudogene TRBV3-2) with TRBJ2-3; D tentatively fits TRBD1 or TRBD2 (6 bases each). The germline V gene has CDR1 LGHDT and CDR2 YNNKEL (reference sequence). CDR3 length equals 15 residues. Trimming stripped 3 bases from V and 0 bases from J, with 10 bases between. The CDR3 bases are TGTGCCAGCAGCCAGTGGAGGGGGAGCACAGATACGCAGTATTTT. Translating gives CASSQWRGSTDTQYF.

The chain joins TRBV5-1 to TRBJ1-2; D gene ambiguous. The V end was cut by 1 base, the J end by 4 bases, with 5 bases between. This CDR3 comprises 12 residues. Looked up from germline, CDR1 is SGHRS and CDR2 is YFSETQ. The CDR3 loop is CASSLIGYGYTF. The CDR3 DNA follows: TGCGCCAGCAGCTTGATAGGCTATGGCTACACCTTC. Supplemented by reference TRBV5-1 and TRBJ1-2, the full variable domain reads KAGVTQTPRYLIKTRGQQVTLSCSPISGHRSVSWYQQTPGQGLQFLFEYFSETQRNKGNFPGRFSGRQFSNSRSEMNVSTLELGDSALYLCASSLIGYGYTFGSGTRLTVV.

The rearrangement uses TRBV5-3 and TRBJ2-3, with D perhaps matching TRBD2 (6 bases). TRBV5-3 belongs to the ORF category, with a function that is uncertain. Trimming stripped 5 bases from V and 0 bases from J, with 19 bases between. There are 17 residues in the CDR3. Here the CDR3 reads CARRWDFDTTSTDTQYF. CDR3 coding DNA: TGTGCCAGAAGATGGGACTTCGACACCACTAGCACAGATACGCAGTATTTT.

This clone was detected a few times. The V gene is TRBV5-4, the J gene TRBJ1-5; possibly TRBD1 for D (6 bases). The CDR3 runs 14 residues. Trimming removed 4 bases at V and 6 bases at J, with 14 bases between. Germline assignment: CDR1 SGHNT and CDR2 YYREEE (reference sequence). The CDR3 reads CASSRQGSGQPQHF. For the CDR3, the DNA is TGTGCCAGCAGCCGGCAGGGGTCGGGTCAGCCCCAGCATTTT.

This chain uses TRBV4-2 with TRBJ2-7; no clear D. The CDR3 spans 15 residues. CDR1 is LGHNA, CDR2 YNFKEQ, per germline. V was cut by 1 base and J by 0 bases, with 10 bases left in between. The DNA of the CDR3 is TGTGCCAGCAGCCAAGCTGTGACAAACTCCTACGAGCAGTACTTC. The encoded protein is CASSQAVTNSYEQYF.